Following are 26 T cell receptor beta chains from one sample sequenced in a study of blood T cells in healthy people across ages. Combining a sample-barcoded 5' primer with a J-beta primer mix, a second PCR ran for roughly 7 to 12 cycles. TCRdb analysed the 5' RACE reads with MiXCR anew, one entry per CDR3 protein. The sample records a few hundred thousand distinct CDR3 sequences, roughly half being singletons. What was sequenced was blood. The receptors come from a man aged 60-69 years in good health.

V usage is TRBV20-1 and J usage is TRBJ2-5; D remains ambiguous. Germline CDR1 is DFQATT and CDR2 is SNEGSKA (reference sequence). This CDR3 contains 14 residues. Deletions cut 0 bases from V and 2 bases from J, with 10 bases between. CDR3 in amino acids: CSARDTGIQETQYF. CDR3 DNA sequence: TGCAGTGCTAGAGATACGGGCATTCAAGAGACCCAGTACTTC.

The CDR3 DNA sequence: TGTGCCAGCAGCCCAGAACGGGACAGGGTCCGTAATGAGCAGTTCTTC. Translation: CASSPERDRVRNEQFF. The chain is built from TRBV14 and TRBJ2-1; 9 positions agree with TRBD1. CDR3 length: 16 residues. V trimming: 4 bases; J trimming: 7 bases; junction bases outside the gene matches: 11. Germline V gives CDR1 SGHDN, CDR2 FVKESK.

The chain is built from TRBV27 and TRBJ2-7; D is possibly TRBD2 (5 bases). The CDR3 spans 16 residues. Germline-derived CDR1 and CDR2 are MNHEY and SMNVEV (reference sequence). Trimming cost V 0 bases and J 0 bases, with 12 bases left between them. The CDR3 here is CASSLSTGDYSYEQYF. CDR3 bases: TGTGCCAGCAGTTTATCGACCGGCGACTACTCCTACGAGCAGTACTTC.

The rearrangement joins TRBV7-2 to TRBJ2-3, with a possible D match to TRBD2 (6 bases). The CDR3 loop spans 12 amino acids. The germline gives CDR1 SGHTA, CDR2 FQGNSA. Between the trimmed V and J ends, which lost 5 bases and 9 bases, there was a span of 12 bases. CDR3 protein: CASSLHSGTQYF. The CDR3 nucleotides are TGTGCCAGCAGCCTTCATAGCGGAACGCAGTATTTT.

In this sample, this clonotype turned up many times. A read error may explain this, as a much larger clone is one base away. The chain employs TRBV28 and TRBJ2-5, with D possibly being TRBD1 (5 bases). This CDR3 comprises 12 residues. Germline lookup yields CDR1 MDHEN and CDR2 SYDVKM. CDR3 sequence (DNA): TGTGGCGCTGGGGCTCTCCAAGAGACCCAGTACTTC. Residues: CGAGALQETQYF.

This clonotype has a count of ten or more. V and J are TRBV25-1 and TRBJ2-5; 9 bases fit TRBD2. In germline, CDR1 is MGHDK, CDR2 SYGVNS. This CDR3 has 15 amino acids. Unmatched junction bases numbered 2, after V lost 2 bases and J lost 1 base. The CDR3, as DNA: TGTGCCAGCAGTGAACTAGCGGGACTCCAAGAGACCCAGTACTTC. This gives the protein CASSELAGLQETQYF.

The CDR3: CASDDPAGLYYEQYF. DNA of the CDR3: TGTGCCAGCGATGACCCAGCGGGACTATACTACGAGCAGTACTTC. The chain is built from TRBV6-6 and TRBJ2-7; TRBD2 matches at 7 bases. There are 15 residues in the CDR3. Germline-derived CDR1 and CDR2 are MNHNY and SVGAGI (reference sequence). Trimming took 8 bases from V and 3 from J; bases not matched to a gene: 13.

The genes are TRBV7-2 and TRBJ2-7; no firm D call. CDR3 length: 16 residues. Germline-derived CDR1 and CDR2 are SGHTA and FQGNSA. Trimming shortened V by 1 base and J by 0 bases, and 13 bases separated the two germline ends. This CDR3 is CASSLVNGGFSYEQYF. The CDR3 DNA sequence: TGTGCCAGCAGCTTAGTGAACGGCGGCTTCTCCTACGAGCAGTACTTC.

The rearrangement uses TRBV13 and TRBJ2-1; TRBD2 aligns across 9 bases. The V and J ends lost 5 bases and 9 bases, in that order; junction bases with no gene match: 23. This CDR3 is built from 19 residues. Germline V lookup: CDR1 PRHDT, CDR2 FYEKMQ (reference sequence). Here the CDR3 DNA reads TGTGCCAGCAGCCCACCCAGGACTAGCGTTCAGGCTTCTGTTGGTGAGCAGTTCTTC. Protein sequence: CASSPPRTSVQASVGEQFF. The whole variable domain, filled in from reference TRBV13 and TRBJ2-1, reads AAGVIQSPRHLIKEKRETATLKCYPIPRHDTVYWYQQGPGQDPQFLISFYEKMQSDKGSIPDRFSAQQFSDYHSELNMSSLELGDSALYFCASSPPRTSVQASVGEQFFGPGTRLTVL.

This chain joins TRBV7-9 and TRBJ2-1, with D possibly TRBD2 on 5 matching bases. This CDR3 is 16 amino acids long. CDR1 is SEHNR and CDR2 is FQNEAQ in the germline V gene (reference sequence). Trimming removed 3 bases from V and 0 bases from J, with 12 bases in between. CDR3 nucleotides: TGTGCCAGCAGCTTTAGAAGGAGGAGCTCCTACAATGAGCAGTTCTTC. It codes for CASSFRRRSSYNEQFF.

V and J are TRBV6-2 or TRBV6-3 and TRBJ2-7; maybe TRBD1 (6 bases). The germline CDR1 and CDR2 sequences are MNHEY and SVGEGT. Trimming removed 6 bases from V and 5 bases from J, with 11 bases in between. This CDR3 is built from 12 residues. Here the CDR3 reads CASSNRVNEQYF. The CDR3 DNA reads as TGTGCCAGCAGCAACAGGGTAAACGAGCAGTACTTC.

This clonotype was found a few times. V and J are TRBV5-1 and TRBJ1-1; D gene ambiguous. This CDR3 is 14 amino acids long. The germline V gene has CDR1 SGHRS and CDR2 YFSETQ. Trimming cost V 1 base and J 0 bases, with 7 bases left between them. DNA for the CDR3: TGCGCCAGCAGCTTGCAGGCATTGAACACTGAAGCTTTCTTT. It is translated as CASSLQALNTEAFF.

There are a few counts of this clonotype. J is TRBJ1-2 and V is TRBV6-1; D may be TRBD1 (5 bases). This CDR3 contains 12 residues. Germline loops: CDR1 MNHNS, CDR2 SASEGT. Trimming cost V 5 bases and J 8 bases, with 12 bases left between them. In DNA form, the CDR3 reads TGTGCCAGCAGTACCGGGGGGTCCGGCTACACCTTC. Translation gives CASSTGGSGYTF.

The V gene is TRBV6-5, the J gene TRBJ2-4; possibly TRBD1 for D (7 bases). The assigned J gene may be wrong: the sequence end matches TRBJ2-7 better. CDR3 size: 15 residues. CDR1 is MNHEY and CDR2 is SVGAGI in the germline V gene. In DNA, the CDR3 is TGTGCCAGCAGCTTACAGGGGACTCTTAGTGGCGAGCAGTACTTC. This codes for CASSLQGTLSGEQYF.

CDR3: CASSFSPRGAYEQYF. CDR3 sequence (DNA): TGCGCCAGCAGCTTCTCACCTCGGGGGGCCTACGAGCAGTACTTC. The chain has TRBV5-1 and TRBJ2-7; 7 bases agree with TRBD2. The trim removed 2 bases at V and 2 bases at J, leaving 7 bases unmatched. Germline CDR1 is SGHRS and CDR2 is YFSETQ. CDR3 length: 15 residues.

The J gene is TRBJ2-7, the V gene TRBV29-1, with D uncertain. CDR1 and CDR2 (germline): SQVTM, ANQGSEA. This CDR3 is built from 12 residues. The V end was cut by 1 base, the J end by 3 bases, with 7 bases between. Here the CDR3 DNA reads TGCAGCGTTGAAGGCATAGGCTACGAGCAGTACTTC. It codes for CSVEGIGYEQYF.

This clonotype appeared once. The chain carries TRBV29-1 and TRBJ2-1, with D possibly TRBD1 on 5 matching bases. The CDR3 covers 13 residues. Trimming pared 4 bases from V and 5 bases from J, leaving 12 bases between. The germline V gene encodes CDR1 SQVTM and CDR2 ANQGSEA. CDR3 in amino acids: CSVVRVGNNEQFF. As DNA, the CDR3 is TGCAGCGTTGTCAGGGTTGGAAACAATGAGCAGTTCTTC.

In its sample, this clonotype was seen a few times. The rearrangement links TRBV7-2 to TRBJ2-7; 7 bases align to TRBD2. CDR3 size: 16 residues. Germline CDR1 and CDR2: SGHTA and FQGNSA. The V and J ends lost 3 bases and 2 bases, in that order; junction bases with no gene match: 10. The CDR3 DNA reads as TGTGCCAGCAGCTTTGCTGGTAGCGGGCCTACCTACGAGCAGTACTTC. It is translated as CASSFAGSGPTYEQYF.

The chain links TRBV5-6 to TRBJ2-7; D is undetermined. The CDR3 length is 13 residues. Germline V CDR1 and CDR2: SGHDT, YYEEEE. The V and J ends lost 3 bases and 3 bases respectively, with 10 bases between them. The CDR3 coding sequence is TGTGCCAGCAGCTGTTCTCGGAGCTACGAGCAGTACTTC. Its translation: CASSCSRSYEQYF.

This clonotype occurred a few times. The rearrangement links TRBV3-1 to TRBJ2-3, with 10 bases matching TRBD2. Germline V gene sequence: CDR1 LGHDT, CDR2 YNNKEL (reference sequence). CDR3 size: 16 residues. Trimming took 0 bases from V and 1 from J; bases not matched to a gene: 1. The CDR3 nucleotides read TGTGCCAGCAGCCAAGAACTAGCGGGGCGCACAGATACGCAGTATTTT. It yields the protein CASSQELAGRTDTQYF.

This clonotype occurred a few times. At one of its ends the junction is not consistent with the germline gene, which may arise from a read error. The genes are TRBV5-1 and TRBJ2-7; 11 nucleotides line up with TRBD2. CDR1 and CDR2 from the germline V gene are SGHRS and YFSETQ. This CDR3 comprises 16 residues. CDR3 sequence: CASSQVTSGSAYEQYF. The CDR3 bases are TGTGCCAGCAGCCAAGTTACTAGCGGGAGTGCGTACGAGCAGTACTTC.

The gene calls are TRBV7-8 and TRBJ2-1; 12 bases are a match to TRBD2. Trimming took 3 bases from V and 9 from J; bases not matched to a gene: 6. The CDR3 contains 15 residues. Per the germline V gene, CDR1 is SGHVS and CDR2 is FQNEAQ. Written as DNA, the CDR3 is TGTGCCAGCAGCTTGGCTAGCGGGAGGGCTCGTGAGCAGTTCTTC. Protein product: CASSLASGRAREQFF.

This clonotype was recorded a few times. The chain employs TRBV5-1 and TRBJ2-5; D remains unclear. The closer fit of TRBJ2-7 to the DNA end suggests the J call may be wrong. From germline, CDR1 is SGHRS and CDR2 YFSETQ. CDR3 length: 12 amino acids. The CDR3: CASSPPADEQYF. The CDR3, as DNA: TGCGCCAGCAGCCCCCCCGCTGACGAGCAGTACTTC.

This chain connects TRBV3-1 to TRBJ2-5, with 8 bases that match TRBD1. This CDR3 is built from 12 residues. Trimming cost V 5 bases and J 6 bases; bases outside gene matches: 2. In germline, CDR1 is LGHDT, CDR2 YNNKEL (reference sequence). As DNA, the CDR3 is TGTGCCAGCAGCTGGACAGGGCAGACCCAGTACTTC. Protein sequence: CASSWTGQTQYF.

As to this clonotype: A much more abundant neighbour one base away suggests this may be a read error. This chain joins TRBV7-7 and TRBJ2-3, with D maybe TRBD1 (6 bases). Germline CDR1 and CDR2: SSHAT and FNYEAQ (reference sequence). The CDR3 has 17 residues. The CDR3 DNA follows: TGTGCTAGCAGCCTTCGCCCTAGGACAGCTACCACAGATACGCAGTATTTT. Protein: CASSLRPRTATTDTQYF.

This clonotype was seen only a few times. The chain recombines TRBV20-1 with TRBJ1-2; D gene unclear. The ends were cut back, 6 bases at V and 8 bases at J, with 25 bases in the middle. Germline-derived CDR1 and CDR2 are DFQATT and SNEGSKA (reference sequence). The CDR3 has 15 amino acids. The CDR3 sequence: CSAKVPGTLESGYTF. DNA of the CDR3: TGCAGTGCCAAAGTCCCGGGCACACTAGAGAGCGGCTACACCTTC.